The clone carrying this T cell receptor (beta chain) has at least ten counts. With 3 bases removed from V and 5 bases from J, the gap between germline ends came to 16 bases. The CDR3 length is 16 residues. Germline V gene sequence: CDR1 MGHRA, CDR2 YSYEKL. This entry is derived from a study of CD8 T cells in ankylosing spondylitis. TCRdb processed the 5' RACE reads anew with MiXCR; each CDR3 protein has one entry. The sample comprises around 25,000 distinct CDR3 sequences, 17% of which are singletons, and 25% to 30% rests with the top ten. The chain has TRBV4-1 and TRBJ1-4, with a possible D match to TRBD1 (5 bases). Input material: blood. The receptor was derived from a male donor with ankylosing spondylitis or in good health (not recorded which). This CDR3 is CASSQGTGTENEKLFF. As DNA, the CDR3 is TGCGCCAGCAGCCAGGGGACCGGGACCGAAAATGAAAAACTGTTTTTT.